This TCR beta chain was captured in a study of blood T cell repertoires in COVID-19. Profiling relied on immunoSEQ multiplex PCR, and the TCRdb table lists in-frame clones only, not all of them. This table holds about 300,000 clones, 80% to 90% found once. The sequenced sample was PBMCs or T cells enriched from blood (not recorded which). The TCR was taken from a man aged 25-45 years who had recovered from COVID-19.

The CDR3 loop is CASSRSGQGPFPAEYF. The CDR3 bases are TGTGCCAGCTCAAGAAGCGGACAGGGGCCCTTCCCAGCCGAGTACTTC. The chain couples TRBV18 to TRBJ2-7; 9 bases match TRBD1. Germline CDR1 KGHSH, CDR2 LQKENI. The CDR3 totals 16 residues. V was clipped by 5 bases and J by 11 bases; unmatched bases: 19.